The present TCR delta chain was sequenced within a study of Vδ1+ human thymocytes. Study-wide results and caveats: The authors advised highly purified populations and single-cell validation. Thymic TRG and TRD repertoires appeared highly polyclonal.

Per the germline V gene, CDR1 is GEAIGNYY and CDR2 is EKD. Trimming took 5 bases from V and 0 from J, leaving 21 bases between them. The CDR3 runs 17 residues. Sequences come from RNA converted to cDNA by reverse transcription. Multiplex PCR used pooled V-gene forward primers and a constant-region reverse primer to amplify CDR3s. TCRdb re-called the multiplex PCR reads with CATT. The sample has about 75,000 delta-chain clones, around 35% seen once; the top ten hold under 0.3%. To note about this clone: The antigen is not known. A much bigger clone sits one base away, suggesting this may be a read error.

The TCR was taken from a boy in the first two years of life who had congenital heart surgery. Source material: Vdelta1+ gamma-delta thymocytes from the thymus. Subset: FACS-sorted CD3+ TCRalphabeta- TCRVdelta1+ TCRVdelta2- thymocytes. The V and J genes are TRDV2 and TRDJ1, with D possibly being TRDD2 or TRDD3 (6 bases each). The DNA for the CDR3 is TGTGCCTGTGCCACTGTACTGGGCTTCCTCAACACCGATAAACTCATCTTT. This gives the protein CACATVLGFLNTDKLIF.